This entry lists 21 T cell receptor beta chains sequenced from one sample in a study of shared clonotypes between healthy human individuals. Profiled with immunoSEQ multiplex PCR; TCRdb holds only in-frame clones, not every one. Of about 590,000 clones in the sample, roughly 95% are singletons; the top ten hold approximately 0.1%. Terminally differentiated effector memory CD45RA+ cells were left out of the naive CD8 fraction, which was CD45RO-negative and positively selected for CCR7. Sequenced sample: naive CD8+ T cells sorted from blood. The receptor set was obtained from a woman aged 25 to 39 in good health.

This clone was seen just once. For the CDR3, the DNA is TGTGCCAGCAGCTTAGGTCTTAGCGGGAGCAGGCCAGATACGCAGTATTTT. It encodes CASSLGLSGSRPDTQYF. The genes are TRBV7-8 and TRBJ2-3, with TRBD2 identical over 9 bases. This CDR3 is built from 17 residues. The V gene end was trimmed by 1 base and the J gene end by 4 bases; junction bases not matched to a gene: 9. Per the germline V gene, CDR1 is SGHVS and CDR2 is FQNEAQ.

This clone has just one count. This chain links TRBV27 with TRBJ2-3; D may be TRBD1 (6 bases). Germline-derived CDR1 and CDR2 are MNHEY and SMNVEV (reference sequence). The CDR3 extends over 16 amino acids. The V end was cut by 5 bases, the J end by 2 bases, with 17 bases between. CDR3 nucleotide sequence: TGTGCCAGCAGTCCATCCGACAGGTCTATCACAGATACGCAGTATTTT. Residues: CASSPSDRSITDTQYF.

Written as DNA, the CDR3 is TGTGCCAGCAGCGAGGCGGCCGAGCAGTACTTC. The encoded protein is CASSEAAEQYF. This rearrangement joins TRBV5-4 to TRBJ2-7; D uncertain. Germline CDR1 and CDR2: SGHNT and YYREEE (reference sequence). V lost 4 bases to trimming and J lost 6 bases, with 8 bases between them. This CDR3 has 11 residues.

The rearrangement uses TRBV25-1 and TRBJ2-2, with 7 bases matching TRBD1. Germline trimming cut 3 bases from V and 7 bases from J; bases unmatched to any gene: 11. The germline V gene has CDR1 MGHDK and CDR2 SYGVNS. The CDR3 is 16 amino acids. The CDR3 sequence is CASSEGDRREDGELFF. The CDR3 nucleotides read TGTGCCAGCAGTGAGGGGGACAGACGTGAGGACGGGGAGCTGTTTTTT.

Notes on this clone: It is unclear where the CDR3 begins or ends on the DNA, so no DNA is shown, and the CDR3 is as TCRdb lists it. The CDR3 here is CASSYYVGQGIENTKVF. V and J are TRBV7-9 and TRBJ2-7; TRBD1 is taken as the D call from the table, unchecked against the DNA. In germline, CDR1 is SEHNR, CDR2 FQNEAQ (reference sequence). The CDR3 is 17 residues long, ends included.

The CDR3 is CASSLIPSEQFF. The CDR3 region has the DNA TGTGCCAGCAGCTTAATCCCCTCGGAGCAGTTCTTC. The V call is TRBV7-9, the J call TRBJ2-1, with D uncertain. CDR1 and CDR2 from the germline V gene are SEHNR and FQNEAQ (reference sequence). CDR3 length: 12 amino acids. V was shortened by 2 bases and J by 10 bases, with 9 bases between the two germline ends.

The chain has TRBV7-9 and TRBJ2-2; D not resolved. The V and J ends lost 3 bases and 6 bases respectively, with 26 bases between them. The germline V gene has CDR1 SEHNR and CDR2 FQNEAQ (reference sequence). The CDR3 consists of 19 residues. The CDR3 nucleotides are TGTGCCAGCAGCTTCGCCCCCGTCTCCGGGCCCCGGAGCTCCGGGGAGCTGTTTTTT. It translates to CASSFAPVSGPRSSGELFF.

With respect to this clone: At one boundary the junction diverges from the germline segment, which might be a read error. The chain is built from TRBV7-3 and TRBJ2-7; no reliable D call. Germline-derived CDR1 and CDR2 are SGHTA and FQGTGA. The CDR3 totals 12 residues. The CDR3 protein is CASSLSSYEQYF. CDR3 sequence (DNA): TGTGCCAGCAGTTTAAGCTCCTACGAGCAGTACTTC.

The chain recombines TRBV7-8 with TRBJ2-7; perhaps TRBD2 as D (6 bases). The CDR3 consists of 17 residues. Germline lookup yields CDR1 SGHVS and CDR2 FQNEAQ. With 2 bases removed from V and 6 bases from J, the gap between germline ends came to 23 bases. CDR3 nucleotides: TGTGCCAGCAGCTTAATTGGGCGAGCGGGTGCCTGGCGCGAGCAGTACTTC. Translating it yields CASSLIGRAGAWREQYF.

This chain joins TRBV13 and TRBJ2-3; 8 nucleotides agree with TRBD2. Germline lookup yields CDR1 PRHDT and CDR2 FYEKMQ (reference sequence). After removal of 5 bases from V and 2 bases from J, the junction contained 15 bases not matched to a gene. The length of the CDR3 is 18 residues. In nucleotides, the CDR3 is TGTGCCAGCAGCCTTACTAGCGGCCCACCGTACCCCACAGATACGCAGTATTTT. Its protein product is CASSLTSGPPYPTDTQYF.

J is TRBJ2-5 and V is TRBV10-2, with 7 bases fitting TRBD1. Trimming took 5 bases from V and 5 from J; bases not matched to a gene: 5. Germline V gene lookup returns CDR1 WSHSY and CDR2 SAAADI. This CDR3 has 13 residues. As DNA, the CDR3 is TGCGCCAGCAGTCAACAGGGGCCGGAGACCCAGTACTTC. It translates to CASSQQGPETQYF.

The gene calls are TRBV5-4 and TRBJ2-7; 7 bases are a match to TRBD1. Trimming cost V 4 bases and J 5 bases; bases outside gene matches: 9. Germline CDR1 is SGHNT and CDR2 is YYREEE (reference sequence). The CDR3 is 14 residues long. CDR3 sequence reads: CASSPRGRIDEQYF. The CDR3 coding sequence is TGTGCCAGCAGCCCAAGGGGGCGCATCGACGAGCAGTACTTC.

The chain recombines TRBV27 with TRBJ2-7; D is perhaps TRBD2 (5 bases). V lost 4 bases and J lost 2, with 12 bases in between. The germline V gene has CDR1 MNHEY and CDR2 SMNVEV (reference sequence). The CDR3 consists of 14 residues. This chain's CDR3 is CASSSAGETYEQYF. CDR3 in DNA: TGTGCCAGCAGTTCAGCCGGGGAAACCTACGAGCAGTACTTC.

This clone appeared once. The CDR3 reads CASSQVGEGVDYYEQYF. Written as DNA, the CDR3 is TGTGCCAGCAGCCAAGTGGGGGAGGGCGTAGACTACTACGAGCAGTACTTC. The chain is built from TRBV4-2 and TRBJ2-7; 7 bases line up with TRBD2. Germline V lookup: CDR1 LGHNA, CDR2 YNFKEQ. V lost 1 base, J lost 3 bases, and 12 bases stayed unmatched. The CDR3 covers 17 residues.

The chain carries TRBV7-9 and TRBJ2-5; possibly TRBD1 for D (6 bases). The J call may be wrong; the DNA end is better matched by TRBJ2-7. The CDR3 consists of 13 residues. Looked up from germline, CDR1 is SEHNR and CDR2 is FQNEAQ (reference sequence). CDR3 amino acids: CASSLGQNYEQYF. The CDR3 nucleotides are TGTGCCAGCAGCCTTGGACAGAACTACGAGCAGTACTTC.

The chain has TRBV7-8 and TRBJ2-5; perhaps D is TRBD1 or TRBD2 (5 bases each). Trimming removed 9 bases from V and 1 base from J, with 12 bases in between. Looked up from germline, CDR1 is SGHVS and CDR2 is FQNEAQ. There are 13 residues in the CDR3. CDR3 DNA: TGTGCCAGTTGGAAGGGACCCCAAGAGACCCAGTACTTC. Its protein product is CASWKGPQETQYF.

CDR3 in amino acids: CASSVGLRTGGFGELFF. In nucleotides, the CDR3 is TGTGCCAGCAGCGTAGGGCTCCGGACAGGGGGCTTCGGGGAGCTGTTTTTT. The chain recombines TRBV9 with TRBJ2-2, with 11 bases matching TRBD1. This CDR3 region has 17 residues. The trim removed 0 bases at V and 7 bases at J, leaving 8 bases unmatched. Germline lookup yields CDR1 SGDLS and CDR2 YYNGEE.

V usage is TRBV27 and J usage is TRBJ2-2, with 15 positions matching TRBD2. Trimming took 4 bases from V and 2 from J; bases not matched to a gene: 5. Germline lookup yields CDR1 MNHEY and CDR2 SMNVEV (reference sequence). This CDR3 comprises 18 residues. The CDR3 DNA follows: TGTGCCAGCAGTTGGACTAGCGGGGGGGCCGTCAACACCGGGGAGCTGTTTTTT. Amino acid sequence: CASSWTSGGAVNTGELFF.

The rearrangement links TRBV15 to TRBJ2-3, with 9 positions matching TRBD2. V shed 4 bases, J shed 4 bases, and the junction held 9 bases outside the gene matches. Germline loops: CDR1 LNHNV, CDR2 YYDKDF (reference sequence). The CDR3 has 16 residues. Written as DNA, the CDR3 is TGTGCCACCAGCAACCAAATAGCGGGAGTCTCAGATACGCAGTATTTT. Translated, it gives CATSNQIAGVSDTQYF.

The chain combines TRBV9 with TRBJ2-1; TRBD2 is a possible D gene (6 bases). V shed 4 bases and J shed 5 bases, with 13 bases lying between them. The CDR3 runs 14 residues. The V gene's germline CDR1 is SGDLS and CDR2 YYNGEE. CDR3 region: CASSKRDLNNEQFF. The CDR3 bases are TGTGCCAGCAGCAAACGGGACTTGAACAATGAGCAGTTCTTC.

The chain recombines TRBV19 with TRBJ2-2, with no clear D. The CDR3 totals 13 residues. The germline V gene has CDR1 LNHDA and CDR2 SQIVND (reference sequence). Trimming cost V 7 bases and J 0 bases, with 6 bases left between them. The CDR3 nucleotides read TGTGCCAGTACCCAGTCGAACACCGGGGAGCTGTTTTTT. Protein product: CASTQSNTGELFF.